This passage covers 20 T cell receptor beta chains from one sample sequenced in a study of human T cells and chemical hapten exposure. TCRdb re-analysed the RACE reads in MiXCR, keeping a single row per CDR3 protein. The sample yields 84,000 or so distinct CDR3 sequences, 10% seen once. Noted time point: patch test 2, 6 weeks after DPC sensitization. Treatment here: therapeutic diphenylcyclopropenone sensitization with weekly scalp DPC. Sample: whole blood, taken in connection with sensitization to the hapten diphenylcyclopropenone (DPC). The receptors were gathered from a woman aged 30 to 39 with alopecia areata. Some clones in this sample may be carry-over from other donors' samples.

This clonotype was counted ten times or more. The gene calls are TRBV3-1 and TRBJ2-7; D gene ambiguous. The germline V and J ends were trimmed by 1 base and 2 bases, with 3 bases remaining between them. The CDR3 is 12 amino acids. The germline V gene has CDR1 LGHDT and CDR2 YNNKEL (reference sequence). CDR3 nucleotides: TGTGCCAGCAGCCAAGGCACCTACGAGCAGTACTTC. Translation gives CASSQGTYEQYF.

This clonotype was observed many times. This chain uses TRBV6-2 or TRBV6-3 with TRBJ1-5; possible D gene TRBD1, 6 bases. Per the germline V gene, CDR1 is MNHEY and CDR2 is SVGEGT. The V and J ends lost 7 bases and 3 bases respectively, with 16 bases between them. The CDR3 extends over 15 amino acids. CDR3: CASNLSGDINQPQHF. In DNA form, the CDR3 reads TGTGCCAGCAATCTTTCAGGGGACATCAATCAGCCCCAGCATTTT.

In regard to this clonotype: A read error is possible here, since a much larger clone lies one base away. This sequence joins TRBV4-3 and TRBJ2-1, with D possibly TRBD2 on 5 matching bases. The CDR3 has 16 residues. CDR1 and CDR2 from the germline V gene are LGHNA and YSLEER. CDR3 sequence: CASSQDPRLPTNEQLF. In DNA form, the CDR3 reads TGCGCCAGCAGCCAAGATCCTCGACTACCTACGAATGAGCAGCTCTTC.

This clonotype was found a few times. The genes are TRBV7-6 and TRBJ2-7; D may be TRBD1 (7 bases). The CDR3 is 17 residues long. Trimming pared 1 base from V and 4 bases from J, leaving 20 bases between. The germline V gene has CDR1 SGHVS and CDR2 FNYEAQ. The CDR3 loop reads CASSLGSPAGQRYEQYF. Here the CDR3 DNA reads TGTGCCAGCAGCTTAGGGTCCCCGGCGGGACAGAGGTACGAGCAGTACTTC.

The rearrangement joins TRBV5-1 to TRBJ2-1; D is perhaps TRBD1 (5 bases). CDR3 length equals 12 residues. Germline V CDR1 and CDR2: SGHRS, YFSETQ. The germline V and J ends were trimmed by 3 bases and 9 bases, with 10 bases remaining between them. The chain's CDR3 is CASSSQVGEQFF. CDR3 DNA sequence: TGCGCCAGCAGCTCACAGGTAGGTGAGCAGTTCTTC.

This chain uses TRBV28 with TRBJ1-5, with D possibly being TRBD1 (5 bases). This CDR3 has 15 amino acids. V was clipped by 4 bases and J by 0 bases, with 10 bases between them. CDR1 and CDR2 from the germline V gene are MDHEN and SYDVKM. CDR3 coding DNA: TGTGCCAGCAGTTCGACAGACTATAGCAATCAGCCCCAGCATTTT. Its translation is CASSSTDYSNQPQHF.

This clonotype appeared a few times. V is TRBV19 and J is TRBJ1-5; TRBD1 might be the D (6 bases). Germline assignment: CDR1 LNHDA and CDR2 SQIVND (reference sequence). The CDR3 runs to 18 residues. V gave up 0 bases and J gave up 3 bases, with 18 bases separating them. The CDR3 loop reads CASSIDSGQWFDNQPQHF. The DNA of the CDR3 is TGTGCCAGTAGTATAGACAGCGGACAGTGGTTCGACAATCAGCCCCAGCATTTT.

This clonotype was picked up a small number of times. The rearrangement links TRBV3-1 to TRBJ1-5; D is ambiguous. Germline V gene sequence: CDR1 LGHDT, CDR2 YNNKEL (reference sequence). V dropped 1 base and J dropped 6 bases, with 10 bases sitting between them. The CDR3 sequence is 14 residues long. The chain's CDR3 is CASSQASLSQPQHF. CDR3 sequence (DNA): TGTGCCAGCAGCCAAGCCTCCTTGTCTCAGCCCCAGCATTTT.

This clonotype was observed a few times. The rearrangement links TRBV20-1 to TRBJ2-5, with D perhaps matching TRBD1 or TRBD2 (5 bases each). The CDR3 spans 15 residues. The ends were cut back, 6 bases at V and 0 bases at J, with 17 bases in the middle. CDR1 and CDR2 from the germline V gene are DFQATT and SNEGSKA (reference sequence). The CDR3 sequence: CSAPKVGEYQETQYF. The CDR3 nucleotides are TGCAGTGCCCCGAAGGTGGGGGAGTACCAAGAGACCCAGTACTTC.

This rearrangement joins TRBV3-1 to TRBJ1-2; D is uncertain. The germline gives CDR1 LGHDT, CDR2 YNNKEL (reference sequence). CDR3 length equals 15 residues. Between the trimmed V and J ends, which lost 4 bases and 5 bases, there was a span of 17 bases. The CDR3 protein is CASSPQVLRQYGYTF. CDR3 sequence (DNA): TGTGCCAGCAGCCCCCAGGTTCTACGGCAATATGGCTACACCTTC.

The V call is TRBV7-8, the J call TRBJ2-5; D remains unclear. CDR1 is SGHVS and CDR2 is FQNEAQ in the germline V gene. V lost 3 bases, J lost 5 bases, and 13 bases lay in between. The CDR3 runs 14 residues. CDR3 sequence (DNA): TGTGCCAGCAGCTTGACGACACCTTTGGAGACCCAGTACTTC. Translated: CASSLTTPLETQYF. Based on the CDR3 plus reference TRBV7-8 and TRBJ2-5, the full variable domain is GAGVSQSPRYKVAKRGQDVALRCDPISGHVSLFWYQQALGQGPEFLTYFQNEAQLDKSGLPSDRFFAERPEGSVSTLKIQRTQQEDSAVYLCASSLTTPLETQYFGPGTRLLVL.

The chain carries TRBV15 and TRBJ2-1, with D unclear. This CDR3 is built from 15 residues. CDR1 and CDR2 from the germline V gene are LNHNV and YYDKDF (reference sequence). Trimming pared 0 bases from V and 7 bases from J, leaving 13 bases between. The CDR3 spells CATSRDRVAGNEQFF. CDR3 in DNA: TGTGCCACCAGCAGAGACCGGGTAGCTGGGAATGAGCAGTTCTTC.

The rearrangement uses TRBV29-1 and TRBJ1-5; 8 bases align to TRBD1. This CDR3 spans 13 amino acids. The V gene end was trimmed by 6 bases and the J gene end by 5 bases; junction bases not matched to a gene: 6. CDR1 SQVTM and CDR2 ANQGSEA come from the germline V gene. CDR3 in DNA: TGCAGCGTAGAGACGACAGGGGATCAGCCCCAGCATTTT. Amino acids: CSVETTGDQPQHF.

This clonotype was observed a handful of times. This chain links TRBV4-1 with TRBJ1-1; tentatively, D is TRBD1 (5 bases). The CDR3 length is 14 residues. Germline values: CDR1 MGHRA, CDR2 YSYEKL. Trimming pared 0 bases from V and 10 bases from J, leaving 15 bases between. CDR3 amino acids: CASSQDKGAWGAFF. CDR3 sequence (DNA): TGCGCCAGCAGCCAAGATAAAGGGGCGTGGGGAGCTTTCTTT.

This clonotype was picked up many times. V gene TRBV7-2 combines with J gene TRBJ2-5; 8 positions agree with TRBD2. Per the germline V gene, CDR1 is SGHTA and CDR2 is FQGNSA. The ends lost 5 bases at V and 4 bases at J; junction bases unmatched: 9. The CDR3 covers 15 residues. CDR3 coding DNA: TGTGCCAGCAGCGGGGGAGAGCGGGAGTCAGAGACCCAGTACTTC. This gives the protein CASSGGERESETQYF.

The chain carries TRBV28 and TRBJ1-2; D uncertain. Germline V gene data show CDR1 as MDHEN and CDR2 as SYDVKM. This CDR3 comprises 13 residues. V lost 10 bases, J lost 3 bases, and 15 bases lay in between. CDR3: CAIGDGPYYGYTF. The CDR3 DNA follows: TGTGCCATCGGAGACGGACCCTACTATGGCTACACCTTC.

This clonotype was detected ten times or more. This chain uses TRBV2 with TRBJ2-6; perhaps TRBD1 as D (5 bases). The length of the CDR3 is 16 residues. Deletions cut 6 bases from V and 0 bases from J, with 12 bases between. Germline-derived CDR1 and CDR2 are SNHLY and FYNNEI. CDR3 nucleotide sequence: TGTGCCAGCAGCCAGGGAATTTACTCTGGGGCCAACGTCCTGACTTTC. Protein sequence: CASSQGIYSGANVLTF.

The gene calls are TRBV10-3 and TRBJ1-6; tentative D call: TRBD1 (5 bases). Germline V gene sequence: CDR1 ENHRY, CDR2 SYGVKD. The CDR3 loop spans 13 amino acids. The V end was cut by 10 bases, the J end by 5 bases, with 12 bases between. This CDR3 is CASARDDNSPLHF. CDR3 DNA: TGTGCCAGCGCGAGGGACGATAATTCACCCCTCCACTTT.

This chain links TRBV24-1 with TRBJ2-3, with 7 bases matching TRBD2. This CDR3 is 15 amino acids long. The J segment lost 4 bases and the V segment lost 5 bases, leaving 8 bases of the junction unmatched. Germline V gene data show CDR1 as KGHDR and CDR2 as SFDVKD. The CDR3 spells CATSARTSPADTQYF. In DNA, the CDR3 is TGTGCCACCAGTGCGCGGACTAGTCCCGCAGATACGCAGTATTTT.

This clonotype was picked up many times. The chain carries TRBV28 and TRBJ2-2; 7 bases map to TRBD2. V lost 6 bases to trimming and J lost 2 bases; unmatched junction nucleotides: 27. CDR1 MDHEN and CDR2 SYDVKM come from the germline V gene. The length of the CDR3 is 22 residues. CDR3 sequence: CASSYPSPTVSSLAVNTGELFF. CDR3 nucleotide sequence: TGTGCCAGCAGCTACCCCTCTCCAACCGTATCGAGTCTAGCGGTAAACACCGGGGAGCTGTTTTTT.